The next 19 T cell receptor beta chains were all read from a single sample in a study of T cells generated in artificial thymic organoids. TCRalpha and TCRbeta libraries were amplified separately by semi-nested PCR with TRAC or TRBC reverse primers. TCRdb re-derived calls from the 5' RACE reads in MiXCR, one entry per CDR3 protein. The data contain around 3,000 distinct CDR3 sequences, less than 40% of them singletons. The sample consisted of naive CD8+ T cells from blood. Subset described: CD3+TCRalphabeta+CD8SP T cells; for blood, CD45RO-CCR7+ naive CD8+ T cells. All receptors derive from a human donor who gave cord blood stem cells for thymic organoid culture, a cardiac surgery patient who gave postnatal thymus, or a blood donor (not recorded which).

Turning to this clonotype: This may be a read error: a much more frequent sequence differs by one nucleotide. The V gene is TRBV7-8, the J gene TRBJ2-4, with 7 bases lining up with TRBD1. Germline V lookup: CDR1 SGHVS, CDR2 FQNEAQ. The CDR3 has 16 residues. J was trimmed by 1 base and V by 2 bases; bases with no gene match: 5. The CDR3 DNA follows: TGTGCCAGCAGCTTACCGGGCAGGGGGGCCAAAAACATTCAGTACTTC. It is translated as CASSLPGRGAKNIQYF.

Note on this clonotype: Sequence at one end of the junction differs from germline and may be a read error. J is TRBJ2-1 and V is TRBV4-1; no reliable D call. From germline, CDR1 is MGHRA and CDR2 YSYEKL. This CDR3 is 15 amino acids long. This chain's CDR3 is CASSQAMSSCNEQFF. The CDR3 coding sequence is TGCGCCAGCAGCCAAGCCATGAGCTCCTGCAATGAGCAGTTCTTC.

This clonotype was seen a few times. The chain is built from TRBV6-5 and TRBJ1-1; possibly TRBD1 for D (6 bases). Looked up from germline, CDR1 is MNHEY and CDR2 is SVGAGI. Between the trimmed V and J ends, which lost 2 bases and 6 bases, there was a span of 16 bases. This CDR3 is built from 15 residues. This CDR3 reads CASSYGGQGRAEAFF. The CDR3 nucleotides are TGTGCCAGCAGTTACGGGGGGCAGGGGCGCGCTGAAGCTTTCTTT.

CDR3 sequence: CASSLSPQGAVVNTEAFF. The CDR3 DNA reads as TGTGCCAGCAGCCTATCCCCTCAGGGGGCTGTTGTGAACACTGAAGCTTTCTTT. The chain is built from TRBV4-2 and TRBJ1-1, with TRBD1 identical over 8 bases. Germline loops: CDR1 LGHNA, CDR2 YNFKEQ. The J segment lost 0 bases and the V segment lost 4 bases, leaving 13 bases of the junction unmatched. The CDR3 consists of 18 residues.

This clonotype appeared a single time. The gene calls are TRBV25-1 and TRBJ1-5; weak D call: TRBD1 (5 bases). Trimming took off 3 bases at V and 6 bases at J, with 12 bases between the two ends. The germline gives CDR1 MGHDK, CDR2 SYGVNS. This CDR3 region has 14 residues. CDR3 sequence reads: CASSEGELFQPQHF. DNA for the CDR3: TGTGCCAGCAGTGAGGGGGAGCTGTTTCAGCCCCAGCATTTT.

The V and J genes are TRBV20-1 and TRBJ2-3; D might be TRBD1 or TRBD2, each matching 5 bases. The germline CDR1 and CDR2 sequences are DFQATT and SNEGSKA (reference sequence). The CDR3 totals 17 residues. Trimming shortened V by 6 bases and J by 6 bases, and 28 bases separated the two germline ends. CDR3 region: CSARQEQWNRDRDTQYF. The CDR3 DNA is TGCAGTGCCAGACAAGAACAGTGGAATCGGGACCGGGATACGCAGTATTTT.

By frequency in the sample, this clonotype is medium-sized. The chain recombines TRBV6-2 or TRBV6-3 with TRBJ2-1; TRBD2 might be the D (5 bases). Trimming shortened V by 6 bases and J by 9 bases, and 9 bases separated the two germline ends. Germline-derived CDR1 and CDR2 are MNHEY and SVGEGT. The CDR3 spans 11 residues. The CDR3 region has the DNA TGTGCCAGCAGCCCTAGCTCTGAGCAGTTCTTC. As protein: CASSPSSEQFF.

The chain uses TRBV6-1 and TRBJ1-3; no reliable D call. The CDR3 is 15 residues long. V lost 3 bases to trimming and J lost 0 bases, with 9 bases between them. In germline, CDR1 is MNHNS, CDR2 SASEGT. The CDR3 loop reads CASSDSVHSGNTIYF. For the CDR3, the DNA is TGTGCCAGCAGTGACTCCGTCCACTCTGGAAACACCATATATTTT.

Relative to its sample, this clonotype is medium-sized. This chain connects TRBV25-1 to TRBJ1-1, with no clear D. The germline V gene encodes CDR1 MGHDK and CDR2 SYGVNS. The CDR3 runs to 15 residues. V lost 1 base, J lost 1 base, and 10 bases lay in between. In DNA, the CDR3 is TGTGCCAGCAGTGAATTCGGGAGCGGGAACACTGAAGCTTTCTTT. Amino acid sequence: CASSEFGSGNTEAFF.

The chain is built from TRBV9 and TRBJ1-1; D call uncertain. V was pared by 5 bases and J by 1 base, with 12 bases between. Germline CDR1 SGDLS, CDR2 YYNGEE. This CDR3 is built from 14 residues. As DNA, the CDR3 is TGTGCCAGCAGTGCTAGGGAGTGGAACACTGAAGCTTTCTTT. Its protein product is CASSAREWNTEAFF.

This clonotype was seen a few times. The rearrangement joins TRBV5-6 to TRBJ2-3, with 8 bases lining up with TRBD2. The CDR3 is made up of 16 amino acids. Germline CDR1 and CDR2: SGHDT and YYEEEE. V gave up 0 bases and J gave up 1 base; unmatched junction bases: 4. CDR3 amino acids: CASSLGTSLRTDTQYF. As DNA, the CDR3 is TGTGCCAGCAGCTTGGGGACTAGCCTTCGCACAGATACGCAGTATTTT.

Concerning this clonotype: A much larger clone differs by one base, so this may be a read error. V is TRBV7-2 and J is TRBJ2-7, with unresolved D. Germline CDR1 is SGHTA and CDR2 is FQGNSA. Trimming removed 1 base from V and 3 bases from J, with 7 bases in between. The CDR3 extends over 13 amino acids. CDR3 nucleotide sequence: TGTGCCAGCAGCTTAGGGCCGAGCTACGAGCAGTACTTC. Residues: CASSLGPSYEQYF.

The chain combines TRBV4-1 with TRBJ1-2; TRBD1 might be the D (5 bases). This CDR3 is 17 amino acids long. Per germline, CDR1 MGHRA and CDR2 YSYEKL. V lost 4 bases and J lost 1, with 19 bases in between. The CDR3 DNA follows: TGCGCCAGCAGCCCCTGGAGATTGGGGGACCTTAACTATGGCTACACCTTC. Its protein product is CASSPWRLGDLNYGYTF.

In its sample, this clonotype is medium-sized. The gene calls are TRBV7-9 and TRBJ2-3; 7 bases are a match to TRBD2. This CDR3 region has 16 residues. V shed 5 bases and J 3 bases; nucleotides not matched to a gene: 11. The germline V gene has CDR1 SEHNR and CDR2 FQNEAQ (reference sequence). CDR3 coding DNA: TGTGCCAGCAGCCCCTCCCGGGGACTACGGACAGATACGCAGTATTTT. It specifies CASSPSRGLRTDTQYF.

With regard to this clonotype: The CDR3 ends on some other residue instead of the conserved phenylalanine or tryptophan, so this is likely a read error. The chain joins TRBV30 to TRBJ1-5; 7 bases are a match to TRBD1. J was trimmed by 2 bases and V by 0 bases; bases with no gene match: 1. Looked up from germline, CDR1 is GTSNPN and CDR2 is SVGIG (reference sequence). CDR3 length: 14 amino acids. The CDR3 sequence: CAWSVGQGNQPQHS. CDR3 nucleotide sequence: TGTGCCTGGAGTGTAGGACAGGGCAATCAGCCCCAGCATTCT.

In this sample, this clonotype is medium-sized (0.01 to 0.1%). This chain links TRBV29-1 with TRBJ1-2; 9 nucleotides match TRBD1. Germline V gene sequence: CDR1 SQVTM, CDR2 ANQGSEA. The length of the CDR3 is 13 residues. Germline trimming cut 6 bases from V and 6 bases from J; bases unmatched to any gene: 8. As DNA, the CDR3 is TGCAGCGTGAGGACAGGGGAAAGTGATGGCTACACCTTC. Translating gives CSVRTGESDGYTF.

By frequency in the sample, this clonotype is medium-sized. The gene calls are TRBV7-2 and TRBJ2-4, with D perhaps TRBD1 or TRBD2 (6 bases each). The V end lost 1 base, the J end lost 9 bases, and 22 bases lay between the germline ends. CDR3 length: 17 amino acids. Germline values: CDR1 SGHTA, CDR2 FQGNSA. The CDR3, as DNA: TGTGCCAGCAGCTTAGTTGTCTGGGGGGCGGATGGCGGCATTCAGTACTTC. Translating it yields CASSLVVWGADGGIQYF.

This clonotype was seen a few times. The chain carries TRBV5-6 and TRBJ1-5; D gene unclear. The germline V gene has CDR1 SGHDT and CDR2 YYEEEE. The CDR3 sequence is 14 residues long. Deletions cut 0 bases from V and 2 bases from J, with 6 bases between. The CDR3: CASSLAGGNQPQHF. The CDR3 DNA follows: TGTGCCAGCAGCTTGGCCGGGGGCAATCAGCCCCAGCATTTT.

J is TRBJ2-1 and V is TRBV28; TRBD2 aligns across 7 bases. V lost 2 bases, J lost 4 bases, and 17 bases stayed unmatched. The CDR3 has 19 amino acids. Per the germline V gene, CDR1 is MDHEN and CDR2 is SYDVKM. CDR3 in amino acids: CASSLLGGTHLQNYNEQFF. As DNA, the CDR3 is TGTGCCAGCAGTTTACTGGGAGGGACCCACCTCCAAAATTACAATGAGCAGTTCTTC.